Each of the 4 T cell receptor beta chains below was sequenced from the same sample in a study of shared clonotypes between healthy human individuals. TCRdb's copy holds only in-frame clones and misses some; the assay was immunoSEQ multiplex PCR. The table records around 700,000 clones, around 78% of them present only once. Material for sequencing was memory CD4+ T cells sorted from blood. Documented subset: CD45RA-negative fraction. The source is a woman aged 25 to 45 in good health.

A word on this clone: This is likely an artifact of a read error, given a far larger clone one base away. This sequence joins TRBV2 and TRBJ1-5, with TRBD1 matching 8 bases. Germline values: CDR1 SNHLY, CDR2 FYNNEI. V lost 4 bases to trimming and J lost 11 bases; unmatched junction nucleotides: 13. The CDR3 loop spans 15 amino acids. The CDR3: CASSADRGGVRSQHF. The DNA of the CDR3 is TGTGCCAGCAGTGCTGACAGGGGAGGGGTTCGGTCCCAGCATTTT.

This sequence joins TRBV5-4 and TRBJ2-5; possible D gene TRBD1, 5 bases. The germline CDR1 and CDR2 sequences are SGHNT and YYREEE (reference sequence). V lost 3 bases and J lost 0, with 12 bases in between. The CDR3 has 15 residues. The CDR3 DNA sequence: TGTGCCAGCAGCTCGAAACAGGAGTACCAAGAGACCCAGTACTTC. Translating it yields CASSSKQEYQETQYF.

J is TRBJ2-2 and V is TRBV30, with 7 bases lining up with TRBD1. The germline gives CDR1 GTSNPN, CDR2 SVGIG (reference sequence). The CDR3 has 14 residues. Germline trimming cut 8 bases from V and 3 bases from J; bases unmatched to any gene: 9. This CDR3 is CARHRGSDTGELFF. CDR3 nucleotide sequence: TGTGCCAGACACAGGGGAAGCGACACCGGGGAGCTGTTTTTT.

This rearrangement joins TRBV5-1 to TRBJ1-1; TRBD1 is a possible D gene (6 bases). The CDR3 covers 14 residues. Trimming took off 6 bases at V and 1 base at J, with 13 bases between the two ends. CDR1 SGHRS and CDR2 YFSETQ come from the germline V gene. CDR3 sequence (DNA): TGCGCCAGCACTATAGGGGGGACGAACACTGAAGCTTTCTTT. Translation gives CASTIGGTNTEAFF.